Described below is a single T cell receptor (beta chain) sequence and its context. The data stem from a study of blood T cell repertoires in COVID-19. Study as a whole: There were acute and convalescent COVID-19 samples, and they came from the United States, Italy and Spain. T cells, B-cell-depleted T cells, or PBMCs supplied cDNA or gDNA.

How the authors handled the data: Amplification of reference gene primers provided the estimated nucleated cell counts. TCRdb keeps only in-frame clones here, not all; method: immunoSEQ multiplex PCR. V, J and clone size were drawn from that table, and D and trimming were deduced from the DNA. The sample records some 42,000 clones, around four fifths being singletons. From germline, CDR1 is MNHNS and CDR2 SASEGT. This CDR3 has 13 amino acids. V was trimmed by 2 bases and J by 4 bases, leaving 8 bases between them. This sequence joins TRBV6-1 and TRBJ2-5, with D unresolved. The sequence derives from a man aged 45-65 years with active COVID-19. The sample was peripheral blood. CDR3 in DNA: TGTGCCAGCAGTGAAATTGGTAGAGAGACCCAGTACTTC. Residues: CASSEIGRETQYF.